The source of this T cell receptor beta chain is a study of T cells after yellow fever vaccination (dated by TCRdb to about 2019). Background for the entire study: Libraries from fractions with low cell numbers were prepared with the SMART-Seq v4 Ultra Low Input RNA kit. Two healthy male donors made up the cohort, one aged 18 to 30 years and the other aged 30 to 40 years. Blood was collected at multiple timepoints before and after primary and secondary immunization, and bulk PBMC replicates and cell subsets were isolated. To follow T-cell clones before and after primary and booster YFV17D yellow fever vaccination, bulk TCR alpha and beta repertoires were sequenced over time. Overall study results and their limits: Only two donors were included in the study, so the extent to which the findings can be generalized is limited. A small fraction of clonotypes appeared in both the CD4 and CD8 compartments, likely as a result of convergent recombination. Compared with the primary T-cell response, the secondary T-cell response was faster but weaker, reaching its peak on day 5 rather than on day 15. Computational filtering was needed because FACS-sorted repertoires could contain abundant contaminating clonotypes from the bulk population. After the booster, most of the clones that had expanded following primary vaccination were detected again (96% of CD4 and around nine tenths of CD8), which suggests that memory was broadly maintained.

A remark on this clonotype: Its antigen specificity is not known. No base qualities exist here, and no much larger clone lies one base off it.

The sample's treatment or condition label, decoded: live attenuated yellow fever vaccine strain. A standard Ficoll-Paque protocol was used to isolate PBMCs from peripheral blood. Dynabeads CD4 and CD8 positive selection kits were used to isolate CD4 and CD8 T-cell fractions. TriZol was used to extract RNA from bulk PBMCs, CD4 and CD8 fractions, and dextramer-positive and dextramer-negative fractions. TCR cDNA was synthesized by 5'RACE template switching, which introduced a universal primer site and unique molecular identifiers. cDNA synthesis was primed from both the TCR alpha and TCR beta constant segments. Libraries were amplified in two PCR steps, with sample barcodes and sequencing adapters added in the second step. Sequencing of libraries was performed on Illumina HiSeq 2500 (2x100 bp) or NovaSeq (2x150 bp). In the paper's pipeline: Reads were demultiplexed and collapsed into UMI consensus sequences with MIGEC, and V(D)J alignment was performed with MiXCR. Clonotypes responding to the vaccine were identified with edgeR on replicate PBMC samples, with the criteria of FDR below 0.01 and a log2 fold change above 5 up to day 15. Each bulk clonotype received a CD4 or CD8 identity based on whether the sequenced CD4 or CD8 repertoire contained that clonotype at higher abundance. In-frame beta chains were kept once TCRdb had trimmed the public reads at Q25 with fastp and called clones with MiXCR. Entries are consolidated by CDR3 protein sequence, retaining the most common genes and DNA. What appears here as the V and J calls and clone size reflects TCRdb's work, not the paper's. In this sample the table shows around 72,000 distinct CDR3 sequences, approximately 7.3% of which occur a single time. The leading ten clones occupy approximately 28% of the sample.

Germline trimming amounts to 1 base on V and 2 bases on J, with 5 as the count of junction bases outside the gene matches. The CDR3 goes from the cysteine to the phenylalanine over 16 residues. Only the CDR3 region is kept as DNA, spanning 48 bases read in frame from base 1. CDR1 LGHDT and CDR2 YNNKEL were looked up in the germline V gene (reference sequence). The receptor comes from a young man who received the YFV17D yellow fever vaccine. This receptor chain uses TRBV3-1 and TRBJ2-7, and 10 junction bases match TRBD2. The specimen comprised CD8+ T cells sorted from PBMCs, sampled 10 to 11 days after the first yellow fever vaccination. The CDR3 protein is CASSQGVAGGTYEQYF. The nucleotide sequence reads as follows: TGTGCCAGCAGCCAAGGCGTAGCGGGGGGAACCTACGAGCAGTACTTC.